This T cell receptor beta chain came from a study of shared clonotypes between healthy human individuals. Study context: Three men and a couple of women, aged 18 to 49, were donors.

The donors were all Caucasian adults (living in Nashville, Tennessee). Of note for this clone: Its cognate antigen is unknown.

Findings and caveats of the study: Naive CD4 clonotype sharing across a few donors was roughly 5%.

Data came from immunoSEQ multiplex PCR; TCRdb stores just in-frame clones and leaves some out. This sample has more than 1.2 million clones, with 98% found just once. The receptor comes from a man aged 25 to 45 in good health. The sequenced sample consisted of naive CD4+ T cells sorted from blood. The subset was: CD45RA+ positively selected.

For the CDR3, the DNA is TGTGCCAGCACCAAGGGGGGGGTGAATGAGCAGTTCTTC. Translated: CASTKGGVNEQFF. The chain recombines TRBV7-9 with TRBJ2-1; D is possibly TRBD2 (7 bases). V was shortened by 7 bases and J by 7 bases, with 14 bases between the two germline ends. The CDR3 has 13 amino acids. Germline V gene lookup returns CDR1 SEHNR and CDR2 FQNEAQ (reference sequence).